The text below deals with one TCR beta chain. The data derive from a study of blood T cell repertoires in COVID-19. The CDR3 runs 15 residues. V trimming: 4 bases; J trimming: 4 bases; junction bases outside the gene matches: 4. Per germline, CDR1 SNHLY and CDR2 FYNNEI. In the original processing: Using reference gene primer amplification, nucleated cell counts were estimated. Assay used: immunoSEQ multiplex PCR; TCRdb lists only in-frame clones, some missing. V and J calls and clone size come straight from that table; D and trimming were deduced from the DNA. The repertoire holds under 450,000 clones, with approximately 86% as singletons. Seattle researchers signed up patients amid active infection and tracked them longitudinally.

The material sequenced was peripheral blood. The sequence was obtained from a woman aged 55-70 years with COVID-19, enrolled during active disease. The chain recombines TRBV2 with TRBJ2-2; 9 positions agree with TRBD1. The CDR3 region is CASSGRDRATGELFF. The CDR3 nucleotides read TGTGCCAGCAGTGGCCGGGACAGGGCCACCGGGGAGCTGTTTTTT.